The TCR beta chain under discussion was sequenced for a study of T cells after yellow fever vaccination. TCRdb reprocessed the 5' RACE reads via MiXCR and lists one record per CDR3 protein. The sample has under 550,000 distinct CDR3 sequences, 20% to 25% seen once. The length of the CDR3 is 17 residues. Trimming at V came to 2 bases and at J to 4 bases, leaving 10 bases not matched to a gene. The V gene's germline CDR1 is MNHEY and CDR2 SVGAGI. The chain is built from TRBV6-5 and TRBJ2-5; 10 nucleotides match TRBD1. The receptor was isolated from a man younger than 35 who received the YFV17D yellow fever vaccine. The starting material was PBMCs, obtained about 21 days after the first yellow fever vaccination. The DNA for the CDR3 is TGTGCCAGCAGTTACATTGGGACAGGGGAGGTGTCAGAGACCCAGTACTTC. It specifies CASSYIGTGEVSETQYF.